These 18 T cell receptor beta chains were sequenced from one sample in a study of T cells in Graves' hyperthyroidism and ophthalmopathy. Amplified TCR beta CDR3 regions derived from RNA transcripts. The TCR CDR3 was amplified in a first-round RT-PCR using the HTBI primer set. Using its own MiXCR run on the multiplex PCR reads, TCRdb lists one record per CDR3 protein. The sample has some 530,000 distinct CDR3 sequences, roughly 22% seen once; the top ten hold approximately 49%. Source material: blood. These receptors came from a woman in her seventies with Graves' ophthalmopathy.

This clonotype came up a few times. The chain has TRBV19 and TRBJ1-2; tentatively, D is TRBD1 (5 bases). The CDR3 totals 17 residues. CDR1 and CDR2 (germline): LNHDA, SQIVND (reference sequence). The ends were cut back, 5 bases at V and 1 base at J, with 20 bases in the middle. As DNA, the CDR3 is TGTGCCAGTAGTCTCCCGGGACTAGGAATGGTTAACTATGGCTACACCTTC. This codes for CASSLPGLGMVNYGYTF.

The V call is TRBV19, the J call TRBJ1-2, with 9 bases fitting TRBD1. With 7 bases clipped from V and 6 bases from J, the junction kept 6 bases outside the gene matches. Germline V gene sequence: CDR1 LNHDA, CDR2 SQIVND (reference sequence). The length of the CDR3 is 13 residues. The CDR3 protein is CASTDRTGDGYTF. In DNA, the CDR3 is TGTGCCAGTACCGACCGGACAGGGGATGGCTACACCTTC.

This clonotype appeared a single time. The junction departs from germline at one end; a sequencing error may be responsible. The chain carries TRBV28 and TRBJ2-1; tentatively, D is TRBD1 (5 bases). This CDR3 spans 16 amino acids. The V gene's germline CDR1 is MDHEN and CDR2 SYDVKM. CDR3 sequence reads: CASSLTPGPGYNKQFF. The CDR3 DNA reads as TGTGCCAGCAGTTTAACACCAGGGCCTGGCTACAATAAGCAGTTCTTC.

This clonotype has only one observation. The chain uses TRBV28 and TRBJ1-6; perhaps TRBD1 as D (5 bases). This CDR3 spans 18 amino acids. The V end was cut by 2 bases, the J end by 3 bases, with 17 bases between. Germline V CDR1 and CDR2: MDHEN, SYDVKM. The chain's CDR3 is CASSLLAGAVNYNSPLHF. CDR3 nucleotide sequence: TGTGCCAGCAGTTTACTCGCCGGGGCAGTAAACTATAATTCACCCCTCCACTTT.

This clonotype has just a few counts. The chain joins TRBV2 to TRBJ1-5; 7 positions match TRBD1. The CDR3 consists of 14 residues. Germline V lookup: CDR1 SNHLY, CDR2 FYNNEI. The trim removed 4 bases at V and 4 bases at J, leaving 4 bases unmatched. The CDR3 DNA is TGTGCCAGCAGTGGGGACAGCTCTAATCAGCCCCAGCATTTT. Its protein product is CASSGDSSNQPQHF.

The chain has TRBV5-1 and TRBJ1-1; D unresolved. The V end was cut by 5 bases, the J end by 4 bases, with 9 bases between. CDR3 length: 12 residues. CDR1 and CDR2 (germline): SGHRS, YFSETQ. CDR3 protein: CASSKFGTEAFF. The CDR3 bases are TGCGCCAGCAGTAAGTTCGGCACTGAAGCTTTCTTT. Combining the CDR3 with reference TRBV5-1 and TRBJ1-1 gives the whole variable domain KAGVTQTPRYLIKTRGQQVTLSCSPISGHRSVSWYQQTPGQGLQFLFEYFSETQRNKGNFPGRFSGRQFSNSRSEMNVSTLELGDSALYLCASSKFGTEAFFGQGTRLTVV.

V gene TRBV19 combines with J gene TRBJ2-5; 11 nucleotides match TRBD1. The CDR3 spans 13 residues. V gave up 8 bases and J gave up 2 bases; unmatched junction bases: 1. Germline V CDR1 and CDR2: LNHDA, SQIVND (reference sequence). The CDR3 bases are TGTGCCAGTCGGGACAGGGGGCAAGAGACCCAGTACTTC. It codes for CASRDRGQETQYF.

This rearrangement joins TRBV6-2 or TRBV6-3 to TRBJ2-5; D unclear. Per germline, CDR1 MNHEY and CDR2 SVGEGT. This CDR3 is built from 12 residues. Trimming removed 6 bases from V and 5 bases from J, with 10 bases in between. CDR3: CASRGVKETQYF. CDR3 coding DNA: TGTGCCAGCAGAGGAGTTAAGGAGACCCAGTACTTC.

The chain uses TRBV7-6 and TRBJ1-4; D gene uncertain. The CDR3 has 13 amino acids. Germline V lookup: CDR1 SGHVS, CDR2 FNYEAQ. V lost 5 bases, J lost 8 bases, and 12 bases lay in between. CDR3 residues: CASSPGWSEKLFF. The CDR3 bases are TGTGCCAGCAGCCCCGGATGGAGCGAAAAACTGTTTTTT.

This clonotype was found a few times. CDR3 nucleotide sequence: TGTGCCAGCAGTTGGCGAACAAACACAGATACGCAGTATTTT. This gives the protein CASSWRTNTDTQYF. This chain uses TRBV6-1 with TRBJ2-3; D not certain. Trimming removed 5 bases from V and 2 bases from J, with 11 bases in between. The CDR3 extends over 14 amino acids. The V gene's germline CDR1 is MNHNS and CDR2 SASEGT.

This clonotype was seen a few times. The chain has TRBV27 and TRBJ2-1; TRBD2 agrees at 7 bases. Germline V gene data show CDR1 as MNHEY and CDR2 as SMNVEV (reference sequence). With 5 bases clipped from V and 6 bases from J, the junction kept 7 bases outside the gene matches. The CDR3 covers 14 residues. In DNA form, the CDR3 reads TGTGCCAGCAGTAACGGACTAGGACTCAATGAGCAGTTCTTC. This sequence encodes CASSNGLGLNEQFF.

This clonotype was observed once. The chain couples TRBV5-1 to TRBJ2-5, with D perhaps being TRBD1 or TRBD2 (5 bases each). Between the trimmed V and J ends, which lost 5 bases and 4 bases, there was a span of 18 bases. Per germline, CDR1 SGHRS and CDR2 YFSETQ. CDR3 length: 15 residues. In DNA form, the CDR3 reads TGCGCCAGCAGGGACTCCGGGACGGGATTAGAGACCCAGTACTTC. Translated: CASRDSGTGLETQYF.

This clonotype was found a few times. This rearrangement joins TRBV5-1 to TRBJ2-1; 10 nucleotides agree with TRBD2. V gave up 4 bases and J gave up 6 bases; unmatched junction bases: 13. Germline CDR1 reads SGHRS; CDR2 reads YFSETQ. CDR3 size: 17 residues. As DNA, the CDR3 is TGCGCCAGCAGCATCCGGACTAGCGGTTTGTCCCCCAATGAGCAGTTCTTC. Encoded protein: CASSIRTSGLSPNEQFF. Using reference TRBV5-1 and TRBJ2-1 for the parts outside the CDR3, the full variable domain is KAGVTQTPRYLIKTRGQQVTLSCSPISGHRSVSWYQQTPGQGLQFLFEYFSETQRNKGNFPGRFSGRQFSNSRSEMNVSTLELGDSALYLCASSIRTSGLSPNEQFFGPGTRLTVL.

The V call is TRBV7-9, the J call TRBJ1-6, with D uncertain. This CDR3 has 13 residues. V lost 3 bases to trimming and J lost 5 bases, with 5 bases between them. Looked up from germline, CDR1 is SEHNR and CDR2 is FQNEAQ (reference sequence). DNA for the CDR3: TGTGCCAGCAGCTTCCAAAATAATTCACCCCTCCACTTT. Translation: CASSFQNNSPLHF.

This chain uses TRBV6-1 with TRBJ2-1; 7 nucleotides line up with TRBD2. Trimming cost V 6 bases and J 8 bases; bases outside gene matches: 10. CDR1 and CDR2 from the germline V gene are MNHNS and SASEGT. The CDR3 sequence is 14 residues long. In nucleotides, the CDR3 is TGTGCCAGCAGGGGGCCTCCACGGGGGGATGAGCAGTTCTTC. Its protein is CASRGPPRGDEQFF.

The chain employs TRBV20-1 and TRBJ2-1, with 10 positions matching TRBD2. Germline CDR1 DFQATT, CDR2 SNEGSKA (reference sequence). The CDR3 contains 16 residues. The junction had 9 bases not matched to a gene; V was cut back by 3 bases and J by 4 bases. The CDR3 region is CSARGVELAGYNEQFF. CDR3 nucleotides: TGCAGTGCTAGGGGTGTAGAACTAGCGGGGTACAATGAGCAGTTCTTC.

The CDR3 bases are TGTGCCAGCAGCACGGGGCTAGCGGGAATGCACTCTGGGGCCAACGTCCTGACTTTC. As protein: CASSTGLAGMHSGANVLTF. V gene TRBV6-1 combines with J gene TRBJ2-6; 9 bases line up with TRBD2. V shed 6 bases and J 0 bases; nucleotides not matched to a gene: 12. The germline V gene has CDR1 MNHNS and CDR2 SASEGT. The CDR3 loop spans 19 amino acids.

Regarding this clonotype: With a much larger clone just one base away, this may be a read error. V is TRBV20-1 and J is TRBJ2-1; D is possibly TRBD1 (6 bases). The V gene's germline CDR1 is DFQATT and CDR2 SNEGSKA (reference sequence). The CDR3 totals 13 residues. V lost 1 base, J lost 4 bases, and 8 bases lay in between. The CDR3 nucleotides read TGCAGTGCTAGAGTGGACAGTTACAATGAGCAGTTCTTC. This sequence encodes CSARVDSYNEQFF.